These 7 T cell receptor beta chains share one sample of origin, sequenced in a study of cytomegalovirus exposure and HLA in healthy donors. Amplification used 60 Vbeta primers and 13 Jbeta primers. Some clones are missing from TCRdb's copy, which holds only in-frame ones; the method was immunoSEQ multiplex PCR. The listing records about 67,000 clones. The sequenced material came from PBMCs. The receptors stem from a boy younger than 18 in good health and CMV-seronegative.

CDR3 amino acids: CASSAGTTGNTIYF. The CDR3 DNA follows: TGTGCCAGCAGTGCGGGGACAACTGGAAACACCATATATTTT. This rearrangement joins TRBV25-1 to TRBJ1-3; weak D call: TRBD1 (6 bases). The V and J ends lost 4 bases and 2 bases respectively, with 9 bases between them. This CDR3 has 14 residues. Germline values: CDR1 MGHDK, CDR2 SYGVNS. Based on the CDR3 plus reference TRBV25-1 and TRBJ1-3, the full variable domain is EADIYQTPRYLVIGTGKKITLECSQTMGHDKMYWYQQDPGMELHLIHYSYGVNSTEKGDLSSESTVSRIRTEHFPLTLESARPSHTSQYLCASSAGTTGNTIYFGEGSWLTVV.

The rearrangement links TRBV23-1 to TRBJ2-5; tentatively, D is TRBD2 (6 bases). TRBV23-1 is labeled an ORF, and its function is uncertain. The germline V and J ends were trimmed by 7 bases and 5 bases, with 14 bases remaining between them. The CDR3 is 13 amino acids. In DNA form, the CDR3 reads TGCGCCAGCAAGGGCGGAGGAGGGGAGACCCAGTACTTC. The encoded protein is CASKGGGGETQYF.

The chain links TRBV27 to TRBJ1-1; no reliable D call. The V end lost 4 bases, the J end lost 3 bases, and 9 bases lay between the germline ends. The CDR3 has 13 residues. Per the germline V gene, CDR1 is MNHEY and CDR2 is SMNVEV (reference sequence). The CDR3 nucleotides read TGTGCCAGCAGTTACGCAGAGGACACTGAAGCTTTCTTT. Protein product: CASSYAEDTEAFF.

CDR3 sequence (DNA): TGTGCCAGTAGCGACCAGAGGGAACAAGAGACCCAGTACTTC. As protein: CASSDQREQETQYF. This chain connects TRBV19 to TRBJ2-5, with TRBD2 as a possible D gene (5 bases). The V end was cut by 6 bases, the J end by 2 bases, with 13 bases between. This CDR3 region has 14 residues. Germline V CDR1 and CDR2: LNHDA, SQIVND (reference sequence).

The rearrangement joins TRBV10-3 to TRBJ2-7; D not certain. Germline values: CDR1 ENHRY, CDR2 SYGVKD. Trimming took off 8 bases at V and 5 bases at J, with 7 bases between the two ends. This CDR3 has 10 amino acids. The CDR3: CAIGSDEQYF. CDR3 sequence (DNA): TGTGCCATCGGTTCGGACGAGCAGTACTTC.

The chain recombines TRBV13 with TRBJ2-1; 7 nucleotides align to TRBD2. The CDR3 runs 16 residues. V gave up 6 bases and J gave up 3 bases; unmatched junction bases: 11. Germline V gives CDR1 PRHDT, CDR2 FYEKMQ (reference sequence). CDR3 nucleotides: TGTGCCAGCAGACGTCAAGCGGGACCGGTCTACAATGAGCAGTTCTTC. Encoded protein: CASRRQAGPVYNEQFF.

The chain recombines TRBV28 with TRBJ2-1, with D possibly being TRBD2 (6 bases). V dropped 6 bases and J dropped 4 bases, with 16 bases sitting between them. CDR3 size: 15 residues. Germline V CDR1 and CDR2: MDHEN, SYDVKM. DNA of the CDR3: TGTGCCAGCAGCCCCCCCGGGGGAGATTACAATGAGCAGTTCTTC. This translates into CASSPPGGDYNEQFF.